These 14 T cell receptor beta chains originate from one sample sequenced in a study of control samples from healthy donors and cancer patients. Sequenced by immunoSEQ multiplex PCR; TCRdb stores in-frame clones only, minus some. The sample shows 82,000 or so clones, 85% to 95% of them seen only once. The sample consisted of blood. The receptors stem from a woman under 30 in good health.

Here the CDR3 reads CASSLQGAKAFF. The CDR3 DNA is TGTGCCAGCAGCCTACAGGGCGCTAAAGCTTTCTTT. The V call is TRBV7-9, the J call TRBJ1-1, with D maybe TRBD1 (6 bases). This CDR3 is 12 amino acids long. Trimming took 5 bases from V and 9 from J, leaving 13 bases between them. In germline, CDR1 is SEHNR, CDR2 FQNEAQ (reference sequence).

This chain links TRBV4-2 with TRBJ2-2, with D maybe TRBD2 (7 bases). V shed 4 bases and J shed 6 bases, with 15 bases lying between them. Germline V gene sequence: CDR1 LGHNA, CDR2 YNFKEQ. The length of the CDR3 is 15 residues. The CDR3, as DNA: TGTGCCAGCAGCCGGGTCAGGGGAGGGGCCGGGGAGCTGTTTTTT. It translates to CASSRVRGGAGELFF.

The V gene is TRBV2, the J gene TRBJ1-2; D might be TRBD1 (6 bases). The CDR3 covers 11 residues. CDR1 SNHLY and CDR2 FYNNEI come from the germline V gene. V was shortened by 2 bases and J by 10 bases, with 8 bases between the two germline ends. CDR3 nucleotide sequence: TGTGCCAGCAGTGAACGGGGGCCCTACACCTTC. Encoded protein: CASSERGPYTF. Full variable domain (rest looked up from reference TRBV2 and TRBJ1-2): EPEVTQTPSHQVTQMGQEVILRCVPISNHLYFYWYRQILGQKVEFLVSFYNNEISEKSEIFDDQFSVERPDGSNFTLKIRSTKLEDSAMYFCASSERGPYTFGSGTRLTVV.

The chain is built from TRBV5-1 and TRBJ2-7, with TRBD2 as a possible D gene (6 bases). Trimming took off 3 bases at V and 0 bases at J, with 22 bases between the two ends. This CDR3 has 18 amino acids. The germline V gene encodes CDR1 SGHRS and CDR2 YFSETQ. The CDR3, as DNA: TGCGCCAGCAGCTCGGTGGGGGGTTGGGCTAGCGACTCCTACGAGCAGTACTTC. Encoded protein: CASSSVGGWASDSYEQYF. The full variable domain, with the rest looked up from reference TRBV5-1 and TRBJ2-7, is KAGVTQTPRYLIKTRGQQVTLSCSPISGHRSVSWYQQTPGQGLQFLFEYFSETQRNKGNFPGRFSGRQFSNSRSEMNVSTLELGDSALYLCASSSVGGWASDSYEQYFGPGTRLTVT.

The rearrangement uses TRBV27 and TRBJ2-7; D not certain. The germline gives CDR1 MNHEY, CDR2 SMNVEV (reference sequence). Trimming pared 2 bases from V and 0 bases from J, leaving 5 bases between. The CDR3 totals 13 residues. In DNA, the CDR3 is TGTGCCAGCAGTTTAATGGCCTCCTACGAGCAGTACTTC. This gives the protein CASSLMASYEQYF.

This clone was seen only once. This chain joins TRBV19 and TRBJ1-5; no clear D gene. Trimming stripped 3 bases from V and 1 base from J, with 13 bases between. Germline V CDR1 and CDR2: LNHDA, SQIVND (reference sequence). This CDR3 comprises 16 residues. The CDR3 reads CASSIGTATSNQPQHF. CDR3 coding DNA: TGTGCCAGTAGTATTGGTACAGCGACAAGCAATCAGCCCCAGCATTTT.

The chain is built from TRBV4-1 and TRBJ2-5; D is tentatively TRBD1 or TRBD2 (5 bases each). The CDR3 covers 17 residues. The germline V gene encodes CDR1 MGHRA and CDR2 YSYEKL. Deletions cut 0 bases from V and 2 bases from J, with 16 bases between. The CDR3 sequence: CASSQDGTDGRQETQYF. For the CDR3, the DNA is TGCGCCAGCAGCCAAGACGGGACCGACGGCCGACAAGAGACCCAGTACTTC.

In this sample, this clone is medium-sized. V gene TRBV6-6 combines with J gene TRBJ2-7; TRBD2 matches 8 bases. The CDR3 runs 19 residues. Germline V CDR1 and CDR2: MNHNY, SVGAGI (reference sequence). V lost 5 bases and J lost 2; bases outside the gene matches: 20. CDR3 nucleotide sequence: TGTGCCAGCAGTCTCGGACAGCCTTCGGTAGCGGGGAGGACCTACGAGCAGTACTTC. Translation: CASSLGQPSVAGRTYEQYF.

The chain carries TRBV5-1 and TRBJ2-5; D might be TRBD2 (6 bases). This CDR3 is built from 17 residues. V lost 4 bases, J lost 0 bases, and 19 bases lay in between. The germline gives CDR1 SGHRS, CDR2 YFSETQ. CDR3 residues: CASSLGLGRGDQETQYF. CDR3 nucleotides: TGCGCCAGCAGCCTGGGACTGGGACGGGGAGACCAAGAGACCCAGTACTTC.

The table lists this clone with a count of one. This chain connects TRBV7-2 to TRBJ1-5, with D maybe TRBD1 (5 bases). CDR1 is SGHTA and CDR2 is FQGNSA in the germline V gene. The V and J ends lost 1 base and 2 bases respectively, with 6 bases between them. The CDR3 loop spans 14 amino acids. This chain's CDR3 is CASSLGGGNQPQHF. As DNA, the CDR3 is TGTGCCAGCAGCTTAGGGGGGGGCAATCAGCCCCAGCATTTT.

The gene calls are TRBV20-1 and TRBJ1-2, with D perhaps TRBD1 (5 bases). V lost 1 base and J lost 8, with 8 bases in between. CDR1 and CDR2 (germline): DFQATT, SNEGSKA (reference sequence). The CDR3 sequence is 11 residues long. The CDR3 is CSARGQKGYTF. In nucleotides, the CDR3 is TGCAGTGCTAGAGGACAGAAGGGCTACACCTTC.

This clone was recorded once. This rearrangement joins TRBV12-3 or TRBV12-4 to TRBJ1-5; D call uncertain. The CDR3 is 11 residues long. Trimming cost V 6 bases and J 4 bases, with 4 bases left between them. CDR3 sequence (DNA): TGTGCCAGCAGCAGAAATCAGCCCCAGCATTTT. It yields the protein CASSRNQPQHF.

This chain joins TRBV27 and TRBJ1-2, with a tentative D call TRBD1 (5 bases). V dropped 5 bases and J dropped 4 bases, with 17 bases sitting between them. The CDR3 is 15 residues long. The germline V gene encodes CDR1 MNHEY and CDR2 SMNVEV (reference sequence). The CDR3 loop reads CASSPSGGMGYGYTF. In nucleotides, the CDR3 is TGTGCCAGCAGTCCCTCGGGGGGAATGGGCTATGGCTACACCTTC.

The chain recombines TRBV28 with TRBJ2-1; D is unclear. Trimming shortened V by 2 bases and J by 9 bases, and 8 bases separated the two germline ends. The V gene's germline CDR1 is MDHEN and CDR2 SYDVKM. There are 12 residues in the CDR3. This CDR3 is CASSLGESEQFF. DNA for the CDR3: TGTGCCAGCAGTTTAGGAGAAAGTGAGCAGTTCTTC.